This T cell receptor (beta chain) derives from a study of early stage breast cancer tumors (dated by TCRdb to 2017 to 2019). About the investigation overall: Of the approximately 15 invasive breast tumors, approximately 11 were found to be estrogen receptor-positive, progesterone receptor-positive and HER2-negative. A total of some 2.6 million templates, representing some 1,000,000 unique clonotypes, were detected across all samples. Of the roughly twelve ER+/PR+/HER2- tumors, eight were classified as invasive ductal carcinomas and four as invasive lobular carcinomas. The average read coverage per sample was around 10-fold. On the study overall, not on this receptor specifically: Enriched TCRB sequences shared across patients were found to be mostly commonly generated sequences that were unlikely to play an important role in the tumor microenvironment. Repertoires from blood and normal breast were more alike than repertoires from blood and tumor, and in about 90% of the 16 patients, comparing each tissue with blood separated tumor from normal. The small cohort size prevented analysis by tumor subtype. Sequencing bulk genomic DNA from unsorted cells could not capture chain pairing or functional markers like CD4, CD8 and FOXP3. Compared with adjacent normal breast tissue, tumors had about 2.5-fold higher T cell density and higher clonality.

Each sample was amplified as two independent genomic DNA replicates: approximately 0.49 ug for blood and 1.5 ug for tumor or normal breast. TCRB sequencing of genomic DNA was carried out with the ImmunoSeq Intro kit according to the manufacturer's instructions. Multiplex PCR ran 31 cycles with proprietary primers and spike-in control sequences for absolute quantification. Single-end 150-bp reads were used to sequence an 87-bp fragment spanning the CDR3 plus the flanking V and J genes. Each lane of an Illumina MiSeq running version 3.0 chemistry carried seven multiplexed samples, with two replicates apiece. The paper's processing steps were these. The vendor's proprietary pipeline handled the raw data processing, merging both replicates into a single result for each sample. A clonotype was defined as productive rearrangements that share the same V-gene family, CDR3 amino acid sequence and J-gene segment. Clonality was calculated as 1 minus the normalized Shannon entropy (Pielou evenness) of TCRB abundances. To estimate T cell density, the total number of templates was divided by the number of input cells, which was inferred from the amount of DNA input. Total repertoire diversity and clonality were estimated with Recon using default parameters. Clonotypes with over 0.1% abundance in tumor and at least 32-fold higher abundance in tumor than in normal breast were defined as tumor-enriched. TCRdb limited this immuneACCESS table to in-frame rearrangements with V and J called. A share of clones is missing; checked studies link under half to unresolved V genes, and the rest is unexplained. From that table come the V and J calls and clone size; the DNA was used to work out D and trimming. The sample data list around 50,000 clones, and around 83% of these were observed just once. The ten biggest clones cover 1.1% to 1.5% of the sample.

The CDR1 and CDR2 encoded by the germline V gene are SQVTM and ANQGSEA. Inclusive of the bounding cysteine and phenylalanine, the CDR3 is 12 residues long. The only DNA kept is the CDR3, 36 bases in frame from the first base. V is shortened by 5 bases, J by 2 bases, and the region joining them spans 9 bases. The study profiled bulk TCR beta-chain repertoires in matched peripheral blood, tumor and adjacent normal breast tissue taken from over 15 patients with early-stage breast cancer. Before surgery, roughly 5-10 mL of whole blood was collected in EDTA tubes and processed within 2 hours. Ficoll-Paque centrifugation in SepMate-50 tubes was used to isolate peripheral blood mononuclear cells. PBMCs were cryopreserved in roughly 90% FBS with approximately 10% DMSO in aliquots of roughly 1.8 to 4 million cells and stored in liquid nitrogen. The Qiagen AllPrep DNA/RNA Mini kit was used to extract genomic DNA.

Regarding this clone: It has no known antigen specificity. There are no base qualities to consult, and no much larger clone falls within one base. The sample holds other DNA sequences that translate to the same CDR3.

The receptor was derived from a person aged 45 to 59 with breast cancer. Material for sequencing was blood. The chain uses TRBV29-1 and TRBJ2-5; TRBD1 is a possible D gene, resting on 6 matching bases. In nucleotide form, the sequence is TGCAGCGTTAGAACAGGGCAAGAGACCCAGTACTTC. Its translation reads: CSVRTGQETQYF.